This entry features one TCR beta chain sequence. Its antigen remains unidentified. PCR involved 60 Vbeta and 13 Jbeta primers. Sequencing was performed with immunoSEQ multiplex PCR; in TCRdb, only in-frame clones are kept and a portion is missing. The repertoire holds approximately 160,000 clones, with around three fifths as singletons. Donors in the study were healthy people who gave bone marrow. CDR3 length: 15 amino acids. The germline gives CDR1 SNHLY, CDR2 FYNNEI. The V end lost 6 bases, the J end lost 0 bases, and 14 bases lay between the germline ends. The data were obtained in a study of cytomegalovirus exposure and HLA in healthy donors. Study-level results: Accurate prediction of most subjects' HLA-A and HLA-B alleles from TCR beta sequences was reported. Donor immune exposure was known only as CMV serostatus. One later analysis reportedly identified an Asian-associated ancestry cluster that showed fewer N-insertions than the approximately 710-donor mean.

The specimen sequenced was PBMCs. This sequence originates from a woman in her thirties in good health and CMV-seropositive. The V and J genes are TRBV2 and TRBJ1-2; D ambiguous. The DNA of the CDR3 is TGTGCCAGCAGCACAGACCGAGTAGCTAACTATGGCTACACCTTC. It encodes CASSTDRVANYGYTF.